The 5 T cell receptor beta chains in this list originate from one sample, sequenced in a study of blood T cells in healthy people across ages. Then a second PCR, running roughly 7 to 11 cycles, was carried out with a sample-barcoded 5' primer and a J-beta primer mix. TCRdb analysed the 5' RACE reads with MiXCR anew, one entry per CDR3 protein. The sample holds 850,000 to 950,000 distinct CDR3 sequences; more than 25% are singletons and the top ten take 17%. The material sequenced was blood. These receptors were collected from an elderly woman in good health.

This clonotype was counted only a few times. This clone may be a read error of a much larger clone one base away. This sequence joins TRBV12-3 or TRBV12-4 and TRBJ2-1, with D maybe TRBD2 (5 bases). The end of the DNA is better explained by TRBJ2-7, so the J call may be wrong. The length of the CDR3 is 13 residues. In nucleotides, the CDR3 is TGTGCCAGCAGCGAGGGTGACTACAATGAGCAGTACTTC. Translated, it gives CASSEGDYNEQYF.

In its sample, this clonotype was seen many times. This chain joins TRBV4-2 and TRBJ2-1, with a tentative D call TRBD1 (5 bases). CDR3 length: 16 amino acids. The germline gives CDR1 LGHNA, CDR2 YNFKEQ. V was shortened by 0 bases and J by 6 bases, with 15 bases between the two germline ends. The CDR3 DNA follows: TGTGCCAGCAGCCAAGATCTAGGGCTTAGGGGCAATGAGCAGTTCTTC. This codes for CASSQDLGLRGNEQFF.

This clonotype was detected many times. The chain has TRBV6-1 and TRBJ2-2, with D unresolved. CDR1 and CDR2 (germline): MNHNS, SASEGT. This CDR3 contains 13 residues. V lost 4 bases to trimming and J lost 1 base, with 4 bases between them. This chain's CDR3 is CASSVQNTGELFF. The CDR3 nucleotides read TGTGCCAGCAGTGTTCAGAACACCGGGGAGCTGTTTTTT.

This clonotype was seen ten or more times. The V and J genes are TRBV29-1 and TRBJ2-1, with 8 bases identical to TRBD1. CDR1 and CDR2 (germline): SQVTM, ANQGSEA. The V and J ends lost 4 bases and 2 bases, in that order; junction bases with no gene match: 4. CDR3 length: 14 amino acids. Here the CDR3 reads CSVVPGGTYNEQFF. DNA of the CDR3: TGCAGCGTTGTACCAGGGGGCACCTACAATGAGCAGTTCTTC.

This clonotype was picked up many times. V and J are TRBV4-3 and TRBJ2-1, with D hard to call. The length of the CDR3 is 15 residues. Germline V gene sequence: CDR1 LGHNA, CDR2 YSLEER. Trimming stripped 0 bases from V and 0 bases from J, with 6 bases between. CDR3 protein: CASSQERFSYNEQFF. The DNA of the CDR3 is TGCGCCAGCAGCCAAGAACGGTTCTCCTACAATGAGCAGTTCTTC.